This T cell receptor (beta chain) is drawn from a study of OX40 agonist ivuxolimab in advanced cancers. The wider study: The dose-escalation group included hepatocellular carcinoma, melanoma, renal cell carcinoma and head and neck cancer.

TCRdb keeps only in-frame clones here, not all; method: immunoSEQ multiplex PCR. The table shows 70,000 to 85,000 clones, with 85% to 95% occurring only once. Germline V gene sequence: CDR1 SNHLY, CDR2 FYNNEI. V shed 7 bases and J 4 bases; nucleotides not matched to a gene: 12. The CDR3 sequence is 16 residues long. The chain couples TRBV2 to TRBJ1-1, with TRBD1 matching over 10 bases. This clonotype was sampled from an adult with an advanced solid tumor such as melanoma, head and neck, liver or kidney cancer. The material sequenced was CD4+ or CD8+ T cells sorted from blood, taken in a trial of the OX40 agonist ivuxolimab. CDR3 sequence (DNA): TGTGCCAGCAAATTCAATAGACAGGGGGCCGGCACTGAAGCTTTCTTT. Protein sequence: CASKFNRQGAGTEAFF.